This T cell receptor beta chain was sequenced in a study of technical replicates of blood from several donors. The ends were cut back, 3 bases at V and 4 bases at J, with 9 bases in the middle. Germline lookup yields CDR1 LNHDA and CDR2 SQIVND (reference sequence). The CDR3 totals 14 residues. Here immunoSEQ multiplex PCR was the method, and the copy in TCRdb shows in-frame clones only, minus some. The repertoire holds some 74,000 clones, with approximately 89% as singletons. The origin of this receptor is a human donor in good health. The chain employs TRBV19 and TRBJ1-4, with D possibly being TRBD1 (6 bases). Sequencing input: T cells isolated from PBMCs. The CDR3 reads CASSIQGRNEKLFF. CDR3 sequence (DNA): TGTGCCAGTAGTATTCAGGGGCGTAATGAAAAACTGTTTTTT.